This T cell receptor (beta chain) was sequenced for a study of blood T cell repertoires in COVID-19. TCRdb keeps only in-frame clones here, not all; method: immunoSEQ multiplex PCR. Of around 40,000 clones listed, just under 95% are singletons. The ends were cut back, 1 base at V and 2 bases at J, with 12 bases in the middle. CDR3 length: 15 residues. Germline CDR1 reads SGHAT; CDR2 reads FQNNGV. The chain is built from TRBV11-2 and TRBJ2-7, with D uncertain. The TCR sequence derives from a human donor with active COVID-19. The donor label of this sample is uncertain. The sample taken for sequencing was peripheral blood. The CDR3 DNA is TGTGCCAGCAGCTTAGCCCCGGCAGGTACCTACGAGCAGTACTTC. Its translation is CASSLAPAGTYEQYF. The variable domain in full, with the rest retrieved from reference TRBV11-2 and TRBJ2-7, is EAGVAQSPRYKIIEKRQSVAFWCNPISGHATLYWYQQILGQGPKLLIQFQNNGVVDDSQLPKDRFSAERLKGVDSTLKIQPAKLEDSAVYLCASSLAPAGTYEQYFGPGTRLTVT.